The rows below give T cell receptor beta chains drawn from one sample of a study of blood T cell repertoires in COVID-19. Here immunoSEQ multiplex PCR was the method, and the copy in TCRdb shows in-frame clones only, minus some. This sample has 200,000 to 300,000 clones; about 90% occur once, and the top ten carry approximately 1.5%. Material: peripheral blood. The receptors here all came from a middle-aged woman who had recovered from COVID-19. Both conserved end residues are part of each CDR3. Each record gives: J gene, V gene, clone size, D gene, CDR3 protein, CDR3 DNA. A D gene is named only where the DNA matches it firmly. Expanded clones are given a class, and other clones once, few, many or no size at all.

j_gene: TRBJ2-5
v_gene: TRBV5-1
abundance: -
d_gene: TRBD2
CDR3aa: CASSPGLAGIETQYF
CDR3nt: TGCGCCAGCAGCCCGGGACTAGCGGGGATAGAGACCCAGTACTTC

j_gene: TRBJ1-6
v_gene: TRBV7-2
abundance: -
d_gene: -
CDR3aa: CASSLGQNSPLHF
CDR3nt: TGTGCCAGCAGCCTAGGACAGAATTCACCCCTCCACTTT

j_gene: TRBJ1-2
v_gene: TRBV7-9
abundance: few
d_gene: TRBD1
CDR3aa: CASTIPGTGGVCTF
CDR3nt: TGTGCCAGCACCATACCCGGGACAGGGGGCGTCTGCACCTTC

j_gene: TRBJ1-6
v_gene: TRBV5-4
abundance: once
d_gene: -
CDR3aa: CASSQGTSYNSPLHF
CDR3nt: TGTGCCAGCAGCCAAGGGACATCATATAATTCACCCCTCCACTTT

j_gene: TRBJ1-1
v_gene: TRBV9
abundance: -
d_gene: -
CDR3aa: CASSVSGDSTEAFF
CDR3nt: TGTGCCAGCAGCGTCTCAGGGGATAGCACTGAAGCTTTCTTT

j_gene: TRBJ1-3
v_gene: TRBV4-3
abundance: -
d_gene: -
CDR3aa: CASSRRGSGNTIYF
CDR3nt: TGCGCCAGCAGCCGTCGGGGCTCTGGAAACACCATATATTTT

j_gene: TRBJ1-2
v_gene: TRBV4-1
abundance: once
d_gene: -
CDR3aa: CASSQAGGESYGYTF
CDR3nt: TGCGCCAGCAGCCAAGCTGGGGGGGAATCCTATGGCTACACCTTC

j_gene: TRBJ2-7
v_gene: TRBV7-9
abundance: -
d_gene: TRBD2
CDR3aa: CASSGPGLAGNEQYF
CDR3nt: TGTGCCAGCAGCGGCCCGGGACTAGCGGGGAACGAGCAGTACTTC

j_gene: TRBJ2-3
v_gene: TRBV10-2
abundance: -
d_gene: -
CDR3aa: CASSGMTDTQYF
CDR3nt: TGCGCCAGCAGCGGTATGACAGATACGCAGTATTTT

j_gene: TRBJ2-3
v_gene: TRBV29-1
abundance: -
d_gene: TRBD1
CDR3aa: CSGGTGVPRDTQYF
CDR3nt: TGCAGCGGAGGGACAGGGGTCCCCCGCGATACGCAGTATTTT

j_gene: TRBJ1-1
v_gene: TRBV6-5
abundance: -
d_gene: TRBD1
CDR3aa: CASRTGLSITEAFF
CDR3nt: TGTGCCAGCAGGACAGGGTTGTCTATCACTGAAGCTTTCTTT

j_gene: TRBJ2-5
v_gene: TRBV5-1
abundance: -
d_gene: TRBD2
CDR3aa: CASSLAGIQETQYF
CDR3nt: TGCGCCAGCAGTCTAGCGGGGATACAAGAGACCCAGTACTTC

j_gene: TRBJ1-5
v_gene: TRBV7-9
abundance: -
d_gene: TRBD1
CDR3aa: CASSPRPGQGQPQHF
CDR3nt: TGTGCCAGCAGCCCACGCCCGGGACAGGGACAGCCCCAGCATTTT

j_gene: TRBJ2-7
v_gene: TRBV6-5
abundance: -
d_gene: TRBD1
CDR3aa: CASSRQGYEQYF
CDR3nt: TGTGCCAGCAGTCGACAGGGATACGAGCAGTACTTC

j_gene: TRBJ2-1
v_gene: TRBV27
abundance: -
d_gene: TRBD1
CDR3aa: CASSLSGTGGSNEQFF
CDR3nt: TGTGCCAGCAGTTTATCGGGGACAGGGGGGAGCAATGAGCAGTTCTTC

j_gene: TRBJ2-7
v_gene: TRBV20-1
abundance: -
d_gene: -
CDR3aa: CSASLAYEQYF
CDR3nt: TGCAGTGCTAGTCTAGCTTACGAGCAGTACTTC

j_gene: TRBJ1-6
v_gene: TRBV19
abundance: -
d_gene: -
CDR3aa: CASSIDRQGLGSPLHF
CDR3nt: TGTGCCAGTAGTATAGATCGCCAGGGCTTGGGTTCACCCCTCCACTTT

j_gene: TRBJ1-6
v_gene: TRBV6-2/TRBV6-3
abundance: once
d_gene: -
CDR3aa: CASSYNPGLHSPLHF
CDR3nt: TGTGCCAGCAGTTACAATCCGGGGTTGCATTCACCCCTCCACTTT

j_gene: TRBJ1-3
v_gene: TRBV2
abundance: -
d_gene: -
CDR3aa: CASSDLAGPGNTIYF
CDR3nt: TGTGCCAGCAGTGATCTGGCAGGGCCGGGAAACACCATATATTTT

j_gene: TRBJ1-1
v_gene: TRBV6-4
abundance: -
d_gene: -
CDR3aa: CASSDSSRGTEAFF
CDR3nt: TGTGCCAGCAGTGACTCGTCAAGGGGTACTGAAGCTTTCTTT

j_gene: TRBJ2-3
v_gene: TRBV9
abundance: -
d_gene: -
CDR3aa: CASSVGTSNRDTQYF
CDR3nt: TGTGCCAGCAGCGTAGGGACTTCGAACCGAGATACGCAGTATTTT

j_gene: TRBJ2-3
v_gene: TRBV30
abundance: -
d_gene: -
CDR3aa: CAWSAYTDTQYF
CDR3nt: TGTGCCTGGAGTGCCTACACAGATACGCAGTATTTT

j_gene: TRBJ2-1
v_gene: TRBV7-2
abundance: -
d_gene: -
CDR3aa: CASSLEGRGLGEQFF
CDR3nt: TGTGCCAGCAGCTTAGAGGGGCGGGGCCTAGGGGAGCAGTTCTTC

j_gene: TRBJ2-5
v_gene: TRBV7-2
abundance: -
d_gene: -
CDR3aa: CASSRGGAGETQYF
CDR3nt: TGTGCCAGCAGCAGGGGGGGAGCGGGAGAGACCCAGTACTTC

j_gene: TRBJ1-3
v_gene: TRBV2
abundance: -
d_gene: -
CDR3aa: CASSDTVKSGNTIYF
CDR3nt: TGTGCCAGCAGTGATACAGTCAAATCTGGAAACACCATATATTTT

j_gene: TRBJ1-2
v_gene: TRBV4-3
abundance: -
d_gene: -
CDR3aa: CASSQEISGAGNYGYTF
CDR3nt: TGCGCCAGCAGCCAAGAAATATCAGGGGCCGGTAACTATGGCTACACCTTC

j_gene: TRBJ2-5
v_gene: TRBV11-2
abundance: -
d_gene: -
CDR3aa: CASATGGETQYF
CDR3nt: TGTGCCAGCGCCACGGGTGGAGAGACCCAGTACTTC

j_gene: TRBJ1-6
v_gene: TRBV9
abundance: -
d_gene: TRBD1
CDR3aa: CASSVRDRGDSPLHF
CDR3nt: TGTGCCAGCAGCGTACGCGACAGGGGTGATTCACCCCTCCACTTT

j_gene: TRBJ2-5
v_gene: TRBV4-2
abundance: -
d_gene: TRBD2
CDR3aa: CASSRGGPLQETQYF
CDR3nt: TGTGCCAGCAGTCGCGGGGGGCCCCTTCAAGAGACCCAGTACTTC

j_gene: TRBJ2-1
v_gene: TRBV12-3/TRBV12-4
abundance: -
d_gene: -
CDR3aa: CASSLAGGGEQFF
CDR3nt: TGTGCCAGCAGTTTAGCGGGAGGGGGTGAGCAGTTCTTC

j_gene: TRBJ1-2
v_gene: TRBV5-1
abundance: few
d_gene: -
CDR3aa: CASSLSGTNYGYTF
CDR3nt: TGCGCCAGCAGCTTGTCGGGGACTAACTATGGCTACACCTTC

j_gene: TRBJ1-2
v_gene: TRBV11-2
abundance: -
d_gene: TRBD1
CDR3aa: CASSADRGGGYTF
CDR3nt: TGTGCCAGCAGCGCAGACAGGGGAGGGGGCTACACCTTC

j_gene: TRBJ2-1
v_gene: TRBV18
abundance: -
d_gene: -
CDR3aa: CASSPMADNEQFF
CDR3nt: TGTGCCAGCTCACCTATGGCAGACAATGAGCAGTTCTTC

j_gene: TRBJ2-7
v_gene: TRBV27
abundance: -
d_gene: -
CDR3aa: CASSLGPGFYYEQYF
CDR3nt: TGTGCCAGCAGTTTAGGGCCAGGGTTCTATTACGAGCAGTACTTC

j_gene: TRBJ2-1
v_gene: TRBV3-1/TRBV3-2
abundance: -
d_gene: -
CDR3aa: CASSRTGSPEQFF
CDR3nt: TGTGCCAGCAGCCGCACAGGGTCTCCGGAGCAGTTCTTC

j_gene: TRBJ1-5
v_gene: TRBV3-1/TRBV3-2
abundance: -
d_gene: -
CDR3aa: CASSQGDSPQHF
CDR3nt: TGTGCCAGCAGCCAAGGGGACTCACCCCAGCATTTT

j_gene: TRBJ2-3
v_gene: TRBV7-9
abundance: -
d_gene: TRBD2
CDR3aa: CASSLVRGVTDTQYF
CDR3nt: TGTGCCAGCAGCTTAGTACGGGGGGTCACAGATACGCAGTATTTT

j_gene: TRBJ1-2
v_gene: TRBV5-4
abundance: -
d_gene: TRBD1
CDR3aa: CASSVGGGQAYNYGYTF
CDR3nt: TGTGCCAGCAGCGTGGGGGGGGGACAGGCTTATAACTATGGCTACACCTTC

j_gene: TRBJ2-2
v_gene: TRBV9
abundance: -
d_gene: TRBD2
CDR3aa: CASSAGTSLNTGELFF
CDR3nt: TGTGCCAGCAGCGCCGGGACTAGCCTTAACACCGGGGAGCTGTTTTTT